Below are 15 T cell receptor beta chains sequenced from a single sample in a study of cytomegalovirus exposure and HLA in healthy donors. PCR used 60 Vbeta primers and 13 Jbeta primers. TCRdb keeps only in-frame clones here, not all; method: immunoSEQ multiplex PCR. The sample carries 150,000 to 200,000 clones, about two thirds recorded once. The sequenced sample was PBMCs. The receptors were sampled from a human donor in good health.

J is TRBJ1-4 and V is TRBV19; D is unresolved. Germline V gene sequence: CDR1 LNHDA, CDR2 SQIVND (reference sequence). V lost 8 bases, J lost 4 bases, and 11 bases lay in between. This CDR3 has 13 amino acids. The CDR3 DNA sequence: TGTGCCAGTCATTCCAGGCTTAATGAAAAACTGTTTTTT. Translating it yields CASHSRLNEKLFF.

V gene TRBV5-4 combines with J gene TRBJ2-1, with TRBD1 as a possible D gene (5 bases). There are 15 residues in the CDR3. From germline, CDR1 is SGHNT and CDR2 YYREEE (reference sequence). Trimming removed 6 bases at V and 1 base at J, with 14 bases between. The CDR3 nucleotides read TGTGCCAGCACCCATTTCAGGGAATCCTACAATGAGCAGTTCTTC. This encodes CASTHFRESYNEQFF.

The chain has TRBV5-1 and TRBJ2-7; 10 bases agree with TRBD2. The length of the CDR3 is 16 residues. V lost 4 bases, J lost 3 bases, and 10 bases stayed unmatched. Per germline, CDR1 SGHRS and CDR2 YFSETQ. The CDR3 reads CASSDLAGASSYEQYF. The CDR3 DNA reads as TGCGCCAGCAGCGACCTAGCGGGGGCGTCGAGCTACGAGCAGTACTTC.

Remarks on this clone: Other DNA sequences within the sample encode an identical CDR3. V is TRBV20-1 and J is TRBJ2-7; unclear D gene. CDR1 DFQATT and CDR2 SNEGSKA come from the germline V gene (reference sequence). V gave up 6 bases and J gave up 3 bases, with 6 bases separating them. The CDR3 consists of 10 residues. CDR3: CSAQNYEQYF. The CDR3 DNA follows: TGCAGTGCCCAAAACTACGAGCAGTACTTC.

This clone was seen a single time. The rearrangement joins TRBV5-8 to TRBJ1-4; D is possibly TRBD1 (5 bases). The germline gives CDR1 SGHTS, CDR2 YDEGEE. This CDR3 is built from 16 residues. V lost 0 bases, J lost 3 bases, and 12 bases lay in between. The CDR3 nucleotides read TGTGCCAGCAGCTTGGCCAGGGTTTCGTCTAATGAAAAACTGTTTTTT. It codes for CASSLARVSSNEKLFF.

The chain recombines TRBV7-2 with TRBJ2-1, with 9 bases matching TRBD2. J gave up 0 bases and V 3 bases, and 12 bases lay outside the gene matches. The germline V gene encodes CDR1 SGHTA and CDR2 FQGNSA. The CDR3 is made up of 19 amino acids. The CDR3 here is CASSFPDSSGASSYNEQFF. The CDR3 bases are TGTGCCAGCAGCTTCCCGGATTCTAGCGGGGCTAGCTCCTACAATGAGCAGTTCTTC. Using reference TRBV7-2 and TRBJ2-1 for the parts outside the CDR3, the full variable domain is GAGVSQSPSNKVTEKGKDVELRCDPISGHTALYWYRQSLGQGLEFLIYFQGNSAPDKSGLPSDRFSAERTGGSVSTLTIQRTQQEDSAVYLCASSFPDSSGASSYNEQFFGPGTRLTVL.

This clone was observed once. The V gene is TRBV11-3, the J gene TRBJ2-5; 8 bases fit TRBD2. The V gene end was trimmed by 5 bases and the J gene end by 1 base; junction bases not matched to a gene: 3. The CDR3 length is 14 residues. CDR1 and CDR2 from the germline V gene are SGHNT and YENEEA. The CDR3 sequence is CASSVAGSQETQYF. Written as DNA, the CDR3 is TGTGCCAGCAGCGTAGCGGGAAGCCAAGAGACCCAGTACTTC.

This clone was seen more than once but under ten times. The chain employs TRBV6-1 and TRBJ1-2; 8 bases match TRBD1. The V gene end was trimmed by 6 bases and the J gene end by 5 bases; junction bases not matched to a gene: 11. CDR3 length: 15 residues. Germline values: CDR1 MNHNS, CDR2 SASEGT. The CDR3 nucleotides are TGTGCCAGCAGACTGGACAGGGCAGGTACTTATGGCTACACCTTC. It translates to CASRLDRAGTYGYTF.

CDR3 nucleotides: TGTGCCAGCAGCGGGGGGACAGGGGCTAGCACAGATACGCAGTATTTT. Protein: CASSGGTGASTDTQYF. V usage is TRBV9 and J usage is TRBJ2-3; 10 positions match TRBD1. V gave up 3 bases and J gave up 0 bases; unmatched junction bases: 4. Germline values: CDR1 SGDLS, CDR2 YYNGEE. CDR3 length: 16 amino acids.

A single count supports this clone. V gene TRBV9 combines with J gene TRBJ1-1; D might be TRBD1 (5 bases). There are 13 residues in the CDR3. Germline V gene lookup returns CDR1 SGDLS and CDR2 YYNGEE. Trimming pared 2 bases from V and 8 bases from J, leaving 13 bases between. CDR3 coding DNA: TGTGCCAGCAGCGTTTTGACAGACGGAGAAGCTTTCTTT. Its protein is CASSVLTDGEAFF.

The CDR3 spells CASSILTGKASPLHF. In nucleotides, the CDR3 is TGTGCCAGCAGCATCCTTACAGGGAAAGCGTCACCCCTCCACTTT. The chain employs TRBV5-5 and TRBJ1-6; the D gene is possibly TRBD1 (6 bases). V shed 4 bases and J shed 10 bases, with 18 bases lying between them. The germline V gene has CDR1 SGHKS and CDR2 YYEKEE (reference sequence). The CDR3 covers 15 residues. The variable domain in full, completed from reference TRBV5-5 and TRBJ1-6, reads DAGVTQSPTHLIKTRGQQVTLRCSPISGHKSVSWYQQVLGQGPQFIFQYYEKEERGRGNFPDRFSARQFPNYSSELNVNALLLGDSALYLCASSILTGKASPLHFGNGTRLTVT.

The CDR3 region has the DNA TGTGCCACCGAGGGGCCATCCGGGACAGGGACCACCGGGGAGCTGTTTTTT. Translation gives CATEGPSGTGTTGELFF. The rearrangement uses TRBV15 and TRBJ2-2, with 9 positions matching TRBD1. CDR1 is LNHNV and CDR2 is YYDKDF in the germline V gene (reference sequence). J gave up 4 bases and V 8 bases, and 14 bases lay outside the gene matches. The CDR3 has 17 residues.

This chain joins TRBV29-1 and TRBJ2-7; 7 bases match TRBD2. Germline trimming cut 4 bases from V and 5 bases from J; bases unmatched to any gene: 8. This CDR3 spans 13 amino acids. CDR1 SQVTM and CDR2 ANQGSEA come from the germline V gene. CDR3 protein: CSVVAGEAHEQYF. In DNA form, the CDR3 reads TGCAGCGTTGTGGCGGGGGAGGCCCACGAGCAGTACTTC.

The chain couples TRBV27 to TRBJ1-6; 7 bases match TRBD1. V shed 7 bases and J 3 bases; nucleotides not matched to a gene: 3. This CDR3 is 14 amino acids long. Germline V lookup: CDR1 MNHEY, CDR2 SMNVEV (reference sequence). The CDR3 sequence is CASKGANYNSPLHF. DNA for the CDR3: TGTGCCAGCAAGGGGGCTAACTATAATTCACCCCTCCACTTT.

This clone has only one observation. V usage is TRBV2 and J usage is TRBJ1-2; D gene uncertain. Per the germline V gene, CDR1 is SNHLY and CDR2 is FYNNEI. Trimming removed 3 bases from V and 2 bases from J, with 7 bases in between. This CDR3 is 13 amino acids long. The CDR3 region has the DNA TGTGCCAGCAGTGAGGGCGGGAACTATGGCTACACCTTC. This codes for CASSEGGNYGYTF.